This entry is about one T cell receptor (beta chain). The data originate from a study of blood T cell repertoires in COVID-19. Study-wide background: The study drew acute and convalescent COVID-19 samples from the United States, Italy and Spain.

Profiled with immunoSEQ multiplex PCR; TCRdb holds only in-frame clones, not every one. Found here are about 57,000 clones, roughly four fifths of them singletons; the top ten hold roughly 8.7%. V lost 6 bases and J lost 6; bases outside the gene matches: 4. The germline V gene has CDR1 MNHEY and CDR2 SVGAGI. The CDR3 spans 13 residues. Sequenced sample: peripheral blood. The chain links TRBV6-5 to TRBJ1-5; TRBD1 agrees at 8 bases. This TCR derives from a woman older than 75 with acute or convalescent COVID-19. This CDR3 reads CASRQGEAQPQHF. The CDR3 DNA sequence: TGTGCCAGCAGACAGGGGGAGGCTCAGCCCCAGCATTTT.